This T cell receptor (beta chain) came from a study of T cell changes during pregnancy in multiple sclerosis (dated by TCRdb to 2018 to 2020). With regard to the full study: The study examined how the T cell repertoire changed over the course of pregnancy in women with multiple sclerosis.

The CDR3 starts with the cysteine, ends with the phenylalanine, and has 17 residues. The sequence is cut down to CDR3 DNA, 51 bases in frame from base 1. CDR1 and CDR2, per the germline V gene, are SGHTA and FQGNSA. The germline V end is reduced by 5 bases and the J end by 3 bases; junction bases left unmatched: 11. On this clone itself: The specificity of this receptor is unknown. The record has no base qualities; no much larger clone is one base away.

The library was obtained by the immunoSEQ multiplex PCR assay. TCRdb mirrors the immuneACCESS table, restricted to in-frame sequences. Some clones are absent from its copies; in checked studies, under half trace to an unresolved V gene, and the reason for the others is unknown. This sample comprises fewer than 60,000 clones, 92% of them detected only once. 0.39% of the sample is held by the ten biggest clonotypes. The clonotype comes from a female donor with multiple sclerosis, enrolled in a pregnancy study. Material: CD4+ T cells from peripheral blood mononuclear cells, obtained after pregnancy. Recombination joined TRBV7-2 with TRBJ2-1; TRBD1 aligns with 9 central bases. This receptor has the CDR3 CASSTRPGQGNYNEQFF. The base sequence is TGTGCCAGCAGCACCCGACCGGGACAGGGCAACTACAATGAGCAGTTCTTC.